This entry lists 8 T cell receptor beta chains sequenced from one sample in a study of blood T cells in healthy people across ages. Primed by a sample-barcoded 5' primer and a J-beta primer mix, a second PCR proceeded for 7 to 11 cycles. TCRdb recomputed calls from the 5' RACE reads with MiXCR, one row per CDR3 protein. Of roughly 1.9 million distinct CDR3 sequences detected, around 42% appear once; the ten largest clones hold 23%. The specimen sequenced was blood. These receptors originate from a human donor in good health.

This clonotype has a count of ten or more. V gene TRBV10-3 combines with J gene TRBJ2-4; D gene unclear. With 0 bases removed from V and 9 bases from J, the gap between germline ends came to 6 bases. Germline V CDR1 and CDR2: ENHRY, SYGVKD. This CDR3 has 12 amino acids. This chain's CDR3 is CAISESGGIQYF. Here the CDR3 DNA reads TGTGCCATCAGTGAGTCGGGTGGCATTCAGTACTTC.

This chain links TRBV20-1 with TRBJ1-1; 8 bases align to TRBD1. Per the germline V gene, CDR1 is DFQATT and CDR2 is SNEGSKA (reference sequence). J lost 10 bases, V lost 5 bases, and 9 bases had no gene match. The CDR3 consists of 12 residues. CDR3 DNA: TGCAGTGCTTGGACGGACAGGGTAGTAGCTTTCTTT. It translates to CSAWTDRVVAFF.

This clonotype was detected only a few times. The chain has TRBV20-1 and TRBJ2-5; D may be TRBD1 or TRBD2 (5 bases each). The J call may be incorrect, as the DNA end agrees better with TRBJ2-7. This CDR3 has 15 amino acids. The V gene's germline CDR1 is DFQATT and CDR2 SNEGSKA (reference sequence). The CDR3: CSARDPGQGMSEQYF. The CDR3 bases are TGCAGTGCTAGAGATCCGGGGCAGGGAATGAGCGAGCAGTACTTC.

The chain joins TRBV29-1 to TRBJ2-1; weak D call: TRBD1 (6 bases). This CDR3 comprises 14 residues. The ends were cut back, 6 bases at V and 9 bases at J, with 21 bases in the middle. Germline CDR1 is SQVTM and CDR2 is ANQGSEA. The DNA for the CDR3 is TGCAGCGTGAGTCAGGGGAATGATGTAGGTGAGCAGTTCTTC. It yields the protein CSVSQGNDVGEQFF.

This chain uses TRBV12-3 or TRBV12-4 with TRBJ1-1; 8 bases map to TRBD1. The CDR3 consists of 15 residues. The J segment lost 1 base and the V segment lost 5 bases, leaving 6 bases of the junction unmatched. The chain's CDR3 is CASSRWTGRNTEAFF. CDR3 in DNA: TGTGCCAGCAGTAGATGGACAGGGAGGAACACTGAAGCTTTCTTT.

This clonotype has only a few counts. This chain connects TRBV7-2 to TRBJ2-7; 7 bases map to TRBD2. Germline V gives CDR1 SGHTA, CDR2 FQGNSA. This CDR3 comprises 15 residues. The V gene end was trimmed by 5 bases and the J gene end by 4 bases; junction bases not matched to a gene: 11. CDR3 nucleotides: TGTGCCAGCAGCCCCCAAGGACTAGGCGGGTACGAGCAGTACTTC. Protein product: CASSPQGLGGYEQYF.

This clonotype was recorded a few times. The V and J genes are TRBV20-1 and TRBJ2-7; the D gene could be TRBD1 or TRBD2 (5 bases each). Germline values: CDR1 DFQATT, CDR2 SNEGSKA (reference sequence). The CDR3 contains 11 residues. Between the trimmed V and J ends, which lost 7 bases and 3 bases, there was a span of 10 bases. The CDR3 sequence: CSGDHIYEQYF. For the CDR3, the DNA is TGCAGTGGGGACCATATCTACGAGCAGTACTTC.

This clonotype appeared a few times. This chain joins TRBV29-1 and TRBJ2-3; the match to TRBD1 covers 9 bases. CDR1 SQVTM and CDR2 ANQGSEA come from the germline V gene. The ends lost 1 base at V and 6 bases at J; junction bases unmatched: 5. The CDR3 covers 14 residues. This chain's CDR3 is CSVEGDREGDTQYF. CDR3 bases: TGCAGCGTTGAAGGGGACAGGGAAGGGGATACGCAGTATTTT.